Listed below are T cell receptor beta chains from one sample, sequenced in a study of T-cell memory formation after mild COVID-19. One entry per CDR3 protein, called by TCRdb with MiXCR from the 5' RACE reads. This table holds about 500,000 distinct CDR3 sequences, roughly 20% found once. The specimen sequenced was PBMCs or a T cell subset sorted from them (not recorded which). These receptors all come from an adult woman who had mild COVID-19 (a few samples of this study predate the infection). Cell type and time point are not known. The CDR3 runs from the conserved cysteine through the conserved F or W. A D gene is named only where the DNA matches it firmly. Clone size is given for some rows only: seen once, a few or many times, or a class if the clone is expanded.

d_gene	v_gene	abundance	j_gene	CDR3aa	CDR3nt
TRBD2	TRBV4-3	NA	TRBJ2-3	CASSQEGRAGSDTDTQYF	TGCGCCAGCAGCCAAGAAGGACGAGCGGGGAGCGACACAGATACGCAGTATTTT
NA	TRBV24-1	few	TRBJ2-7	CATSDSGHKGYEQYF	TGTGCCACCAGTGATTCGGGTCACAAGGGGTACGAGCAGTACTTC
TRBD1	TRBV10-3	few	TRBJ2-7	CAISAGTVNYEQYF	TGTGCCATCAGTGCCGGGACAGTAAACTACGAGCAGTACTTC
NA	TRBV30	NA	TRBJ1-2	CAWSPQTAYGYTF	TGTGCCTGGAGTCCTCAGACAGCCTATGGCTACACCTTC
NA	TRBV20-1	few	TRBJ2-7	CSARDLRRVGGEQYF	TGCAGTGCTAGGGATCTCCGCAGGGTAGGTGGCGAGCAGTACTTC
TRBD1	TRBV15	many	TRBJ2-1	CATKSRTGMDNEQFF	TGTGCCACCAAGTCTAGGACAGGGATGGACAATGAGCAGTTCTTC
NA	TRBV20-1	NA	TRBJ2-3	CSARWGFADTQYF	TGCAGTGCAAGATGGGGGTTTGCAGATACGCAGTATTTT
TRBD1	TRBV27	few	TRBJ2-7	CASSLGQNSYEQYF	TGTGCCAGCAGTCTGGGACAGAACTCCTACGAGCAGTACTTC
NA	TRBV20-1	NA	TRBJ2-3	CSAHKGADTQYF	TGCAGTGCTCATAAGGGCGCAGATACGCAGTATTTT
NA	TRBV12-5	NA	TRBJ1-1	CASGFLYREAFF	TGTGCTAGTGGTTTCTTGTACAGGGAAGCTTTCTTT
NA	TRBV5-1	few	TRBJ2-1	CASSLVQGGEQFF	TGCGCCAGCAGCTTGGTCCAGGGTGGGGAGCAGTTCTTC